The clone carrying this TCR beta chain was found once. Authors' data handling: It was from reference gene primer amplification that nucleated cell counts were estimated. Measured with immunoSEQ multiplex PCR; TCRdb has only the in-frame clones, and not every one. From that table come the V and J calls and clone size; the DNA was used to work out D and trimming. The sample lists 250,000 to 350,000 clones, 88% seen once, with around 11% in the top ten. The source of the sample is a study of blood T cell repertoires in COVID-19. The wider study: COVID-19 samples from acute and convalescent phases originated in the United States, Italy and Spain.

Trimming removed 0 bases from V and 3 bases from J; junction bases left unmatched: 4. CDR3 length: 16 residues. The germline V gene has CDR1 SGHNT and CDR2 YENEEA. A Seattle source enrolled patients during active infection and followed them longitudinally. Sequencing input: peripheral blood. The TCR sequence derives from a young woman with COVID-19, enrolled during active disease. This chain connects TRBV11-3 to TRBJ2-2; 7 positions agree with TRBD2. The CDR3, as DNA: TGTGCCAGCAGCTTAGATCAGGGAGGGTACACCGGGGAGCTGTTTTTT. This gives the protein CASSLDQGGYTGELFF.